This paragraph covers one T cell receptor beta chain sequence. Its target is unknown. Germline V CDR1 and CDR2: SGHNT, YYREEE (reference sequence). Trimming removed 4 bases from V and 5 bases from J, with 12 bases in between. The CDR3 length is 13 residues. The sample belongs to a study of shared clonotypes between healthy human individuals. Broader study findings: Sampling was confined to blood; repertoires within tissues likely differ.

Loaded into unsorted PBMC replicate PCRs was approximately 300 ng DNA, roughly 31,000 T cell genomes. Clones were sequenced by immunoSEQ multiplex PCR, and TCRdb holds only the in-frame ones, with some missing. Altogether about half a million clones are present, about 85% being singletons, with the ten largest covering roughly 13%. Sequencing was performed on PBMCs. V usage is TRBV5-4 and J usage is TRBJ1-2; the D gene is possibly TRBD1 (6 bases). This clonotype was sampled from a woman aged 40 to 49 in good health. Some clones in this sample may be carry-over from other donors' samples. This CDR3 reads CASSPGGRYGYTF. The CDR3 DNA reads TGTGCCAGCAGCCCGGGGGGCCGGTATGGCTACACCTTC.